A single sample is the source of the 23 T cell receptor beta chains below, sequenced in a study of cytomegalovirus exposure and HLA in healthy donors. The PCR made use of 60 Vbeta and 13 Jbeta primers. Sequencing was performed with immunoSEQ multiplex PCR; in TCRdb, only in-frame clones are kept and a portion is missing. Recorded for this sample: 150,000 or so clones. Source material: PBMCs. These TCRs come from a woman between 35 and 50 years old in good health and CMV-seropositive.

This chain connects TRBV5-1 to TRBJ1-2, with no clear D. The V end was cut by 0 bases, the J end by 0 bases, with 6 bases between. CDR3 length: 14 residues. Germline CDR1 and CDR2: SGHRS and YFSETQ. CDR3 sequence reads: CASSLDSPNYGYTF. CDR3 DNA: TGCGCCAGCAGCTTGGACAGCCCTAACTATGGCTACACCTTC. The whole variable domain, remainder taken from reference TRBV5-1 and TRBJ1-2, is KAGVTQTPRYLIKTRGQQVTLSCSPISGHRSVSWYQQTPGQGLQFLFEYFSETQRNKGNFPGRFSGRQFSNSRSEMNVSTLELGDSALYLCASSLDSPNYGYTFGSGTRLTVV.

This CDR3 reads CASSGASGFYNEQFF. CDR3 DNA: TGCGCCAGCTCGGGGGCTAGCGGTTTTTACAATGAGCAGTTCTTC. The chain recombines TRBV5-1 with TRBJ2-1, with D perhaps matching TRBD2 (7 bases). CDR1 and CDR2 from the germline V gene are SGHRS and YFSETQ. The ends were cut back, 7 bases at V and 4 bases at J, with 18 bases in the middle. The CDR3 consists of 15 residues.

The genes are TRBV5-6 and TRBJ2-1, with 7 bases lining up with TRBD2. The CDR3 totals 13 residues. Germline loops: CDR1 SGHDT, CDR2 YYEEEE. V trimming: 3 bases; J trimming: 10 bases; junction bases outside the gene matches: 7. CDR3 residues: CASSWTRVQEQFF. CDR3 coding DNA: TGTGCCAGCAGCTGGACTAGGGTACAGGAGCAGTTCTTC.

The genes are TRBV15 and TRBJ1-5; D perhaps matches TRBD1 (5 bases). Trimming removed 8 bases from V and 7 bases from J, with 15 bases in between. The CDR3 is 13 amino acids. Germline CDR1 and CDR2: LNHNV and YYDKDF (reference sequence). CDR3 nucleotide sequence: TGTGCCACCTCGCAGGGATTGGGGCAGCCCCAGCATTTT. Translated: CATSQGLGQPQHF.

CDR3 loop: CASTPTGGYGYTF. As DNA, the CDR3 is TGTGCCAGTACCCCAACGGGGGGGTATGGCTACACCTTC. The gene calls are TRBV19 and TRBJ1-2, with a possible D match to TRBD1 (5 bases). The CDR3 length is 13 residues. Trimming pared 7 bases from V and 5 bases from J, leaving 14 bases between. CDR1 and CDR2 (germline): LNHDA, SQIVND (reference sequence).

This chain joins TRBV6-1 and TRBJ1-4; TRBD1 matches at 9 bases. The length of the CDR3 is 15 residues. V lost 6 bases, J lost 6 bases, and 8 bases stayed unmatched. Germline assignment: CDR1 MNHNS and CDR2 SASEGT. The CDR3 reads CASRVMGQGYEKLFF. As DNA, the CDR3 is TGTGCCAGCAGAGTAATGGGACAGGGTTATGAAAAACTGTTTTTT.

The chain uses TRBV4-3 and TRBJ1-5; D gene uncertain. Trimming removed 3 bases at V and 4 bases at J, with 7 bases between. Germline-derived CDR1 and CDR2 are LGHNA and YSLEER. This CDR3 is built from 13 residues. Here the CDR3 reads CASSQALNQPQHF. CDR3 in DNA: TGCGCCAGCAGCCAGGCCCTTAATCAGCCCCAGCATTTT.

The chain couples TRBV19 to TRBJ1-2; TRBD1 aligns across 7 bases. Trimming took 7 bases from V and 4 from J; bases not matched to a gene: 3. The V gene's germline CDR1 is LNHDA and CDR2 SQIVND (reference sequence). This CDR3 is built from 12 residues. In nucleotides, the CDR3 is TGTGCCAGTAAGGCAGGGGGCTATGGCTACACCTTC. It codes for CASKAGGYGYTF.

V gene TRBV29-1 combines with J gene TRBJ2-1; 11 bases line up with TRBD2. This CDR3 has 12 residues. With 7 bases clipped from V and 5 bases from J, the junction kept 1 base outside the gene matches. Germline V CDR1 and CDR2: SQVTM, ANQGSEA. The CDR3 DNA sequence: TGCAGCGCGGGACTAGCGGACAATGAGCAGTTCTTC. It translates to CSAGLADNEQFF.

The chain links TRBV10-1 to TRBJ1-5; possibly TRBD1 for D (5 bases). This CDR3 spans 14 amino acids. V was clipped by 0 bases and J by 6 bases, with 9 bases between them. Germline loops: CDR1 WNHNN, CDR2 SYGVQD (reference sequence). The CDR3 DNA follows: TGCGCCAGCAGTGAGTCGAGAAGGGGTCAGCCCCAGCATTTT. Its protein is CASSESRRGQPQHF.

The chain links TRBV19 to TRBJ2-1, with 11 nucleotides matching TRBD2. V lost 4 bases and J lost 4; bases outside the gene matches: 6. Germline lookup yields CDR1 LNHDA and CDR2 SQIVND (reference sequence). The length of the CDR3 is 16 residues. The CDR3 protein is CASSTPGLAVYNEQFF. The CDR3 DNA follows: TGTGCCAGTAGTACCCCGGGACTAGCGGTTTACAATGAGCAGTTCTTC.

This chain links TRBV7-9 with TRBJ1-2; D might be TRBD1 (5 bases). This CDR3 is 17 amino acids long. Germline V CDR1 and CDR2: SEHNR, FQNEAQ (reference sequence). V lost 4 bases and J 1 base, leaving 19 bases between the germline ends. The CDR3 sequence: CASSSIPYQDSNYGYTF. The DNA for the CDR3 is TGTGCCAGCAGCTCTATACCCTACCAAGACAGTAACTATGGCTACACCTTC.

The chain joins TRBV4-3 to TRBJ1-4, with D unclear. The germline CDR1 and CDR2 sequences are LGHNA and YSLEER. The CDR3 length is 12 residues. V lost 1 base and J lost 8, with 5 bases in between. This CDR3 reads CASSQGGEKLFF. DNA of the CDR3: TGCGCCAGCAGCCAAGGAGGGGAAAAACTGTTTTTT.

V usage is TRBV9 and J usage is TRBJ2-2; weak D call: TRBD2 (5 bases). Germline CDR1 reads SGDLS; CDR2 reads YYNGEE. V lost 4 bases to trimming and J lost 6 bases, with 10 bases between them. The CDR3 contains 13 residues. CDR3 loop: CASSPSSSGELFF. The CDR3 nucleotides read TGTGCCAGCAGCCCGTCTAGCTCCGGGGAGCTGTTTTTT.

The chain is built from TRBV5-6 and TRBJ2-1; D unresolved. CDR3 length: 15 residues. CDR1 SGHDT and CDR2 YYEEEE come from the germline V gene. V was clipped by 3 bases and J by 1 base, with 11 bases between them. In nucleotides, the CDR3 is TGTGCCAGCAGCTGGAACTCGGAGTCCTACAATGAGCAGTTCTTC. This sequence encodes CASSWNSESYNEQFF. Together with reference TRBV5-6 and TRBJ2-1, the CDR3 gives the full variable domain: DAGVTQSPTHLIKTRGQQVTLRCSPKSGHDTVSWYQQALGQGPQFIFQYYEEEERQRGNFPDRFSGHQFPNYSSELNVNALLLGDSALYLCASSWNSESYNEQFFGPGTRLTVL.

The V and J genes are TRBV29-1 and TRBJ2-7; 10 nucleotides agree with TRBD1. Germline lookup yields CDR1 SQVTM and CDR2 ANQGSEA. This CDR3 has 14 residues. V gave up 4 bases and J gave up 1 base; unmatched junction bases: 4. The CDR3 nucleotides are TGCAGCGTTGTGGTGGACAGGGGGTCCTACGAGCAGTACTTC. Translating it yields CSVVVDRGSYEQYF.

CDR3 amino acids: CASSTGAAAEKLFF. The CDR3 DNA is TGTGCCAGCAGCACAGGGGCGGCGGCTGAAAAACTGTTTTTT. The gene calls are TRBV7-2 and TRBJ1-4, with 7 nucleotides matching TRBD1. CDR3 length: 14 amino acids. V dropped 5 bases and J dropped 7; count of bases not matched to a gene: 7. Germline V gives CDR1 SGHTA, CDR2 FQGNSA.

The chain uses TRBV7-2 and TRBJ1-2; D unresolved. There are 16 residues in the CDR3. Per the germline V gene, CDR1 is SGHTA and CDR2 is FQGNSA. The V end lost 1 base, the J end lost 4 bases, and 16 bases lay between the germline ends. Here the CDR3 reads CASSLERLSGGYGYTF. Written as DNA, the CDR3 is TGTGCCAGCAGCTTAGAAAGGCTTTCGGGAGGCTATGGCTACACCTTC.

J is TRBJ2-1 and V is TRBV5-1; TRBD2 matches 13 bases. This CDR3 is 16 amino acids long. Germline CDR1 is SGHRS and CDR2 is YFSETQ. Trimming cost V 3 bases and J 0 bases; bases outside gene matches: 0. CDR3 nucleotides: TGCGCCAGCAGCTGGACTAGCGGGAGCTCCTACAATGAGCAGTTCTTC. Translation gives CASSWTSGSSYNEQFF.

The rearrangement joins TRBV10-1 to TRBJ2-5; TRBD2 matches at 7 bases. The CDR3 has 17 residues. V lost 0 bases to trimming and J lost 2 bases; unmatched junction nucleotides: 9. Germline CDR1 is WNHNN and CDR2 is SYGVQD (reference sequence). For the CDR3, the DNA is TGCGCCAGCAGTGAGTCTGGACTAGGAGTCGGTCAAGAGACCCAGTACTTC. Translating gives CASSESGLGVGQETQYF.

The chain links TRBV15 to TRBJ2-2; 9 bases line up with TRBD1. The CDR3 is 16 residues long. J gave up 0 bases and V 4 bases, and 3 bases lay outside the gene matches. The germline V gene has CDR1 LNHNV and CDR2 YYDKDF (reference sequence). CDR3 in DNA: TGTGCCACCAGCAAGGGGGACAGGGCGAACACCGGGGAGCTGTTTTTT. It is translated as CATSKGDRANTGELFF.

The chain recombines TRBV29-1 with TRBJ2-3; TRBD1 agrees at 12 bases. The junction had 9 bases not matched to a gene; V was cut back by 7 bases and J by 4 bases. The germline CDR1 and CDR2 sequences are SQVTM and ANQGSEA. The CDR3 is 15 amino acids. The DNA of the CDR3 is TGCAGCGCTGATTTAGGGGACAGGGGGCCAGATACGCAGTATTTT. Translated, it gives CSADLGDRGPDTQYF.

The chain joins TRBV6-4 to TRBJ2-5; the match to TRBD1 covers 11 bases. V trimming: 5 bases; J trimming: 4 bases; junction bases outside the gene matches: 6. The CDR3 sequence is 15 residues long. Germline V lookup: CDR1 MRHNA, CDR2 SNTAGT. The CDR3 sequence is CASSPGTGGRETQYF. CDR3 DNA sequence: TGTGCCAGCAGTCCCGGGACAGGGGGAAGAGAGACCCAGTACTTC.